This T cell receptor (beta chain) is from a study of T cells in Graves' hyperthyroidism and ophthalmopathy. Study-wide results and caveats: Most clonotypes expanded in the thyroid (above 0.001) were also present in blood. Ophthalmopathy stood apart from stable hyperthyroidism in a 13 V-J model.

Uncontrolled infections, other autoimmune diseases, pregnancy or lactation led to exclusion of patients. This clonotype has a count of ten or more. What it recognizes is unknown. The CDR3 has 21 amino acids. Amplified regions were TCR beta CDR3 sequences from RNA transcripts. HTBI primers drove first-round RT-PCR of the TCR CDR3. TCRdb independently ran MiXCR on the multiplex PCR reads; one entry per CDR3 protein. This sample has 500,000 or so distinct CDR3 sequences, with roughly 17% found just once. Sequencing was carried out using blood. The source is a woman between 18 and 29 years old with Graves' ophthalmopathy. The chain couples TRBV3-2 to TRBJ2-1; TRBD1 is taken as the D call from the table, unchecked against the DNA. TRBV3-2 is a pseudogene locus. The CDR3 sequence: CASSQDTFFDSLSAAYNEQFF. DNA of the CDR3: TGTGCCAGCAGCCAAGATACGTTCTTCGACAGTCTATCCGCAGCCTACAATGAGCAGTTCTTC.